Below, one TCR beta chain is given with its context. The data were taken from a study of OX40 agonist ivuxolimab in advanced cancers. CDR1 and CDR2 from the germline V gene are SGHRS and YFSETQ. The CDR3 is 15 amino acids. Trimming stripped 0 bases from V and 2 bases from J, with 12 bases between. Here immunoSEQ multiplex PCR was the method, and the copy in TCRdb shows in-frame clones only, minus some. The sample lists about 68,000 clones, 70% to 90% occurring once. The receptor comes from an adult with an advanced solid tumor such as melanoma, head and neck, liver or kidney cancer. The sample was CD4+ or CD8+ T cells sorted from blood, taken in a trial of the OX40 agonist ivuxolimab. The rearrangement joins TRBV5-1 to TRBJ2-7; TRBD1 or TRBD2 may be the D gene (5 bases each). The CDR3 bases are TGCGCCAGCAGCTTGGGCCCCGGGACGGCCTACGAGCAGTACTTC. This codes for CASSLGPGTAYEQYF.